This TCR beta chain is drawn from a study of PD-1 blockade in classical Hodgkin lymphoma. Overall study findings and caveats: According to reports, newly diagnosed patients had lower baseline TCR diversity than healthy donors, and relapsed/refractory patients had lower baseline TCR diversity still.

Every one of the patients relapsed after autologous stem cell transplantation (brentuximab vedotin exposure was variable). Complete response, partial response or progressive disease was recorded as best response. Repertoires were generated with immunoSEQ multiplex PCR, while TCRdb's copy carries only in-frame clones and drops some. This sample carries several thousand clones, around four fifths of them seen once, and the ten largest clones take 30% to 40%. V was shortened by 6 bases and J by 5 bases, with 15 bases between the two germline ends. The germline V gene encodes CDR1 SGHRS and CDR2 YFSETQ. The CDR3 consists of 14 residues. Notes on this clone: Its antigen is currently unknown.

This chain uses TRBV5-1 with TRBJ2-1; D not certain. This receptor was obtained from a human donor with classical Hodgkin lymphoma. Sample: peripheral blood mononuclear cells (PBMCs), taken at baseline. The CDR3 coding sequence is TGCGCCAGCAAATCTCTAGTTGTCCACAATGAGCAGTTCTTC. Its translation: CASKSLVVHNEQFF.